Listed below are T cell receptor beta chains from one sample, sequenced in a study of sequential checkpoint blockade in melanoma. The protocol was immunoSEQ multiplex PCR, while the TCRdb copy is restricted to in-frame clones and leaves out a portion. The data contain approximately 20,000 clones, less than 30% of them seen just once; the ten biggest clones take up about 7.2%. The material was tumor tissue (inferred from file names), obtained from a patient given nivolumab and ipilimumab in sequence. These receptors were taken from a human donor with melanoma. CDR3s include the opening cysteine and the closing phenylalanine or tryptophan. A D gene is named only where the DNA matches it firmly. Clone size, where shown, is once, few, many, or a class for clones that have expanded.

D,J,length,V,size,CDR3,DNA
TRBD1,TRBJ1-2,13,TRBV29-1,few,CSVESGGGYGYTF,TGCAGCGTTGAATCAGGGGGCGGCTATGGCTACACCTTC
NA,TRBJ1-4,16,TRBV9,few,CASSPGTDQNNEKLFF,TGTGCCAGCAGTCCTGGGACGGATCAAAATAATGAAAAACTGTTTTTT
TRBD1,TRBJ2-7,19,TRBV6-8,NA,CASSYVPGQARRGYYEQYF,TGTGCCAGCAGTTACGTTCCCGGACAGGCTCGAAGGGGTTACTACGAGCAGTACTTC
TRBD1,TRBJ1-6,18,TRBV18,few,CASSPQPPGQGGNSPLHF,TGTGCCAGCTCACCTCAGCCTCCGGGACAGGGAGGCAATTCACCCCTCCACTTT
TRBD1,TRBJ1-6,16,TRBV11-3,many,CASSSRQGPNNSPLHF,TGTGCCAGCAGCTCCCGACAGGGACCTAATAATTCACCCCTCCACTTT
NA,TRBJ2-2,13,TRBV9,NA,CASSAVDTGELFF,TGTGCCAGCAGCGCCGTTGACACCGGGGAGCTGTTTTTT
NA,TRBJ1-4,14,TRBV18,NA,CASSPRRQTEKLFF,TGTGCCAGCTCACCGCGACGACAGACCGAAAAACTGTTTTTT
TRBD2,TRBJ2-7,16,TRBV11-3,few,CASSPELALGSYEQYF,TGTGCCAGCAGCCCCGAACTAGCGTTAGGATCCTACGAGCAGTACTTC
TRBD1,TRBJ1-1,16,TRBV18,few,CASSPGTGLGHTEAFF,TGTGCCAGCTCACCCGGGACAGGGTTAGGGCACACTGAAGCTTTCTTT
TRBD2,TRBJ2-1,16,TRBV11-3,few,CASSPGLAELYNEQFF,TGTGCCAGCAGCCCAGGACTAGCGGAGTTATACAATGAGCAGTTCTTC